A single sample gave rise to the 20 T cell receptor beta chains below, sequenced in a study of TIL therapy for anti-PD-1-resistant metastatic lung cancer. Time point noted: pre-treatment sample, taken before nivolumab and TIL therapy. Sequencing used immunoSEQ v3. Profiled with immunoSEQ multiplex PCR; TCRdb holds only in-frame clones, not every one. Here the sample spans tens of thousands of clones, roughly 91% being singletons. The specimen comprised blood, sampled at baseline. These receptors all stem from a person between 25 and 79 years old with non-small cell lung cancer.

This chain joins TRBV5-1 and TRBJ2-1; D may correspond to TRBD1 or TRBD2 (5 bases each). Deletions cut 1 base from V and 2 bases from J, with 10 bases between. This CDR3 region has 15 residues. Germline lookup yields CDR1 SGHRS and CDR2 YFSETQ. CDR3 bases: TGCGCCAGCAGCTTGAGGGACGGCGCCTACAATGAGCAGTTCTTC. This codes for CASSLRDGAYNEQFF.

The chain recombines TRBV5-3 with TRBJ1-5, with D unclear. TRBV5-3 is given ORF status, its function remaining uncertain. CDR3 size: 16 residues. Trimming removed 3 bases from V and 3 bases from J, with 16 bases in between. CDR3 region: CARSWFRCFLNQPQHF. The DNA for the CDR3 is TGTGCCAGAAGCTGGTTTCGCTGTTTCCTCAATCAGCCCCAGCATTTT.

The sample holds one count of this clone. The J gene is TRBJ2-1, the V gene TRBV4-1; D is unresolved. CDR3 length: 11 amino acids. The germline gives CDR1 MGHRA, CDR2 YSYEKL. The V gene lost 0 bases and the J gene lost 12 bases, with 6 bases spanning the gap. The CDR3: CASSQDRGQFF. CDR3 nucleotides: TGCGCCAGCAGCCAAGACAGAGGGCAGTTCTTC.

This sequence joins TRBV9 and TRBJ2-3; D may be TRBD2 (6 bases). The V and J ends lost 2 bases and 4 bases respectively, with 11 bases between them. The germline gives CDR1 SGDLS, CDR2 YYNGEE. The CDR3 covers 14 residues. CDR3 protein: CASSVSSGADTQYF. The CDR3 DNA is TGTGCCAGCAGCGTCAGTAGCGGAGCAGATACGCAGTATTTT.

The chain links TRBV5-1 to TRBJ1-4; the D is unclear. Germline V gene lookup returns CDR1 SGHRS and CDR2 YFSETQ. V lost 5 bases to trimming and J lost 2 bases, with 13 bases between them. The CDR3 contains 15 residues. The CDR3 sequence: CASSVREWTNEKLFF. The CDR3 region has the DNA TGCGCCAGCAGTGTAAGGGAGTGGACTAATGAAAAACTGTTTTTT.

The chain employs TRBV3-1 (or the pseudogene TRBV3-2) and TRBJ1-2; unclear D gene. Germline V gives CDR1 LGHDT, CDR2 YNNKEL (reference sequence). This CDR3 has 14 amino acids. Deletions cut 1 base from V and 8 bases from J, with 14 bases between. The chain's CDR3 is CASSQVGSRGGYTF. CDR3 bases: TGTGCCAGCAGCCAAGTGGGCTCCCGGGGAGGCTACACCTTC.

The chain uses TRBV27 and TRBJ2-1, with 9 bases that match TRBD2. The V and J ends lost 3 bases and 4 bases, in that order; junction bases with no gene match: 4. The CDR3 has 15 amino acids. The V gene's germline CDR1 is MNHEY and CDR2 SMNVEV (reference sequence). The CDR3 DNA sequence: TGTGCCAGCAGTTTGAGGGCGGGGGGGTACAATGAGCAGTTCTTC. As protein: CASSLRAGGYNEQFF.

CDR3 region: CASSELAGFYNEQFF. The CDR3 DNA reads as TGCGCCAGCAGTGAGTTAGCGGGGTTCTACAATGAGCAGTTCTTC. The V and J genes are TRBV10-1 and TRBJ2-1; TRBD2 matches 8 bases. Germline assignment: CDR1 WNHNN and CDR2 SYGVQD (reference sequence). This CDR3 region has 15 residues. V was clipped by 1 base and J by 3 bases; unmatched bases: 2.

DNA of the CDR3: TGTGCCAGCTCACCACCGACGAACGAGGGTCCCCAGCCCCAGCATTTT. Translating it yields CASSPPTNEGPQPQHF. The chain recombines TRBV18 with TRBJ1-5, with unresolved D. V shed 0 bases and J shed 7 bases, with 16 bases lying between them. The CDR3 totals 16 residues. CDR1 and CDR2 (germline): KGHSH, LQKENI.

This clone was observed a handful of times. The rearrangement uses TRBV23-1 and TRBJ1-5; D not resolved. TRBV23-1 is known as an ORF, though its function is uncertain. The CDR3 is 18 amino acids. V was pared by 4 bases and J by 1 base, with 20 bases between. CDR3: CASSLGKGSFLSNQPQHF. CDR3 DNA: TGCGCCAGCAGTCTTGGCAAGGGTTCCTTTCTAAGCAATCAGCCCCAGCATTTT.

This rearrangement joins TRBV30 to TRBJ2-5; D is ambiguous. V lost 0 bases to trimming and J lost 4 bases, with 15 bases between them. The CDR3 runs 15 residues. Germline V lookup: CDR1 GTSNPN, CDR2 SVGIG (reference sequence). The CDR3 loop is CAWSVLMGFGETQYF. The CDR3, as DNA: TGTGCCTGGAGTGTACTGATGGGGTTCGGAGAGACCCAGTACTTC.

This sequence joins TRBV18 and TRBJ1-1; tentatively, D is TRBD1 (6 bases). V was clipped by 5 bases and J by 1 base, with 17 bases between them. Germline V CDR1 and CDR2: KGHSH, LQKENI. The CDR3 runs 16 residues. In nucleotides, the CDR3 is TGTGCCAGCTCAGCACGTGCTAGGGGGGCGAACACTGAAGCTTTCTTT. It specifies CASSARARGANTEAFF.

In this sample, this clone turned up once. The chain carries TRBV5-4 and TRBJ2-1; no firm D call. CDR1 SGHNT and CDR2 YYREEE come from the germline V gene (reference sequence). The CDR3 is 15 amino acids. The V end was cut by 4 bases, the J end by 7 bases, with 18 bases between. This CDR3 is CASSDYSRNGNEQFF. The CDR3 DNA follows: TGTGCCAGCAGCGATTATAGCCGTAATGGGAATGAGCAGTTCTTC.

The chain carries TRBV29-1 and TRBJ1-3; possible D gene TRBD1, 6 bases. The germline V gene has CDR1 SQVTM and CDR2 ANQGSEA. V lost 4 bases, J lost 3 bases, and 7 bases lay in between. The CDR3 is 12 residues long. The DNA of the CDR3 is TGCAGCGTTGGGACAGATGGAAACACCATATATTTT. Translation: CSVGTDGNTIYF.

Comment on this clone: One end of the junction is discordant with germline, which a read error may explain. V usage is TRBV6-5 and J usage is TRBJ1-2; D possibly corresponds to TRBD1 (5 bases). CDR1 and CDR2 from the germline V gene are MNHEY and SVGAGI. The CDR3 totals 14 residues. The CDR3 reads CATSRGAANYGYTF. The DNA of the CDR3 is TGTGCCACCAGTCGAGGGGCGGCTAACTATGGCTACACCTTC.

CDR3 coding DNA: TGTGCCGGACCCCTGGATACGCAGTATTTT. It translates to CAGPLDTQYF. The V gene is TRBV6-5, the J gene TRBJ2-3; the D is unclear. V was cut by 11 bases and J by 6 bases, with 9 bases left in between. The CDR3 length is 10 residues. CDR1 is MNHEY, CDR2 SVGAGI, per germline.

The chain uses TRBV27 and TRBJ2-3; D might be TRBD2 (7 bases). The CDR3 sequence is 15 residues long. With 5 bases removed from V and 6 bases from J, the gap between germline ends came to 18 bases. In germline, CDR1 is MNHEY, CDR2 SMNVEV (reference sequence). Here the CDR3 DNA reads TGTGCCAGCAGTCCAACTTGGGGGGGGGCCGATACGCAGTATTTT. As protein: CASSPTWGGADTQYF.

V gene TRBV28 combines with J gene TRBJ2-1; D may match TRBD1 or TRBD2 (9 bases each). From germline, CDR1 is MDHEN and CDR2 SYDVKM. The V end lost 4 bases, the J end lost 6 bases, and 16 bases lay between the germline ends. This CDR3 has 15 amino acids. CDR3: CASSSSGTGSNEQFF. The CDR3 DNA reads as TGTGCCAGCAGTTCTAGCGGGACAGGGTCCAATGAGCAGTTCTTC.

This rearrangement joins TRBV3-1 (or the pseudogene TRBV3-2) to TRBJ1-1; D call uncertain. This CDR3 contains 13 residues. CDR1 and CDR2 from the germline V gene are LGHDT and YNNKEL (reference sequence). V shed 2 bases and J shed 6 bases, with 10 bases lying between them. The CDR3 DNA sequence: TGTGCCAGCAGCCAATCCCTTTTACCTGAAGCTTTCTTT. Its translation: CASSQSLLPEAFF.

The chain links TRBV27 to TRBJ1-1; TRBD1 matches 8 bases. This CDR3 has 15 residues. V shed 0 bases, J shed 5 bases, and the junction held 5 bases outside the gene matches. Germline loops: CDR1 MNHEY, CDR2 SMNVEV (reference sequence). The CDR3 here is CASSLSSTGGTEAFF. The DNA for the CDR3 is TGTGCCAGCAGTTTATCTAGCACAGGGGGGACTGAAGCTTTCTTT.